These 32 T cell receptor beta chains came from one sample sequenced in a study of immune heterogeneity within non-small cell lung tumors. Each sample used 550 to 600 ng of genomic DNA from bulk tumor tissue. Multiple widely separated biopsies were taken from each primary tumor at surgery. The study cohort was described as untreated, and its members had newly diagnosed non-small cell lung cancer. They went on to have curative surgery. It was a multiplex PCR that amplified TCR beta CDR3, with 32 V and 13 J primers. One entry per CDR3 protein results from TCRdb running MiXCR on the multiplex PCR reads. The data show roughly 15,000 distinct CDR3 sequences, approximately 30% seen once. The sample comprised lung tumor tissue. The receptors shown here come from a woman aged 45 to 65 with non-small cell lung cancer.

V is TRBV28 and J is TRBJ1-5; tentatively, D is TRBD1 (6 bases). CDR3 length equals 17 residues. Germline assignment: CDR1 MDHEN and CDR2 SYDVKM. V lost 3 bases, J lost 1 base, and 16 bases lay in between. The CDR3 coding sequence is TGTGCCAGCAGTTTGCAACAGGGTATAAGGAGCAATCAGCCCCAGCATTTT. It translates to CASSLQQGIRSNQPQHF.

This clonotype was recorded many times. This chain uses TRBV24-1 with TRBJ2-3; tentative D call: TRBD1 (5 bases). V lost 4 bases, J lost 1 base, and 8 bases lay in between. The CDR3 covers 14 residues. The germline V gene has CDR1 KGHDR and CDR2 SFDVKD. The CDR3 bases are TGTGCCACCAGTGAACAAGGGGGCACAGATACGCAGTATTTT. Its protein is CATSEQGGTDTQYF.

This clonotype was counted a few times. A read error is possible here, since a much larger clone lies one base away. V gene TRBV5-1 combines with J gene TRBJ2-5, with D unclear. V was cut by 6 bases and J by 2 bases, with 11 bases left in between. The CDR3 totals 13 residues. Germline CDR1 SGHRS, CDR2 YFSETQ. DNA of the CDR3: TGCGCCAGCAACCGGACGGAGCAAGAGACCCAGTACTTC. Residues: CASNRTEQETQYF. The entire variable domain, with the rest obtained from reference TRBV5-1 and TRBJ2-5, is as follows: KAGVTQTPRYLIKTRGQQVTLSCSPISGHRSVSWYQQTPGQGLQFLFEYFSETQRNKGNFPGRFSGRQFSNSRSEMNVSTLELGDSALYLCASNRTEQETQYFGPGTRLLVL.

By share, this clonotype counts as medium-sized (0.01 to 0.1%). This rearrangement joins TRBV19 to TRBJ1-1; 8 bases fit TRBD1. The CDR3 is 17 residues long. Trimming cost V 4 bases and J 0 bases; bases outside gene matches: 10. CDR1 and CDR2 (germline): LNHDA, SQIVND (reference sequence). The CDR3 spells CASSRDRPTHLNTEAFF. The CDR3 region has the DNA TGTGCCAGTAGTAGGGACAGGCCAACTCACTTGAACACTGAAGCTTTCTTT.

This clonotype came up many times. The chain links TRBV7-6 to TRBJ2-1, with D unclear. This CDR3 is 15 amino acids long. V lost 0 bases and J lost 9, with 15 bases in between. Looked up from germline, CDR1 is SGHVS and CDR2 is FNYEAQ. CDR3 loop: CASSLASKNRGEQFF. The CDR3, as DNA: TGTGCCAGCAGCTTAGCCTCGAAAAACCGAGGTGAGCAGTTCTTC.

This clonotype was recorded at least ten times. V and J are TRBV30 and TRBJ2-1; D uncertain. Germline V gives CDR1 GTSNPN, CDR2 SVGIG (reference sequence). This CDR3 comprises 12 residues. Trimming took 1 base from V and 5 from J, leaving 6 bases between them. The CDR3 sequence: CAWSAPHNEQFF. The CDR3 DNA follows: TGTGCCTGGAGTGCCCCGCACAATGAGCAGTTCTTC.

This clonotype has only a few counts. Possible read error: a much larger clone is one base away. V and J are TRBV6-1 and TRBJ1-3; perhaps TRBD1 as D (5 bases). V was cut by 6 bases and J by 0 bases, with 12 bases left in between. CDR1 MNHNS and CDR2 SASEGT come from the germline V gene. This CDR3 has 15 amino acids. This CDR3 is CASRRDGYSGNTIYF. CDR3 in DNA: TGTGCCAGCAGACGGGACGGATACTCTGGAAACACCATATATTTT.

The chain employs TRBV5-1 and TRBJ2-7, with D possibly TRBD2 on 6 matching bases. The length of the CDR3 is 15 residues. In germline, CDR1 is SGHRS, CDR2 YFSETQ. V was pared by 4 bases and J by 2 bases, with 16 bases between. The CDR3 nucleotides read TGCGCCAGCAGCAGGGCGACTAGAACGACCTACGAGCAGTACTTC. It specifies CASSRATRTTYEQYF.

This clonotype appeared many times. The rearrangement links TRBV6-1 to TRBJ2-2; no reliable D call. The CDR3 sequence is 14 residues long. Germline CDR1 reads MNHNS; CDR2 reads SASEGT. V lost 4 bases and J lost 4, with 10 bases in between. CDR3 amino acids: CASSVDRFTGELFF. In DNA form, the CDR3 reads TGTGCCAGCAGTGTCGACCGGTTCACCGGGGAGCTGTTTTTT.

This chain's CDR3 is CASSLGDAGGDTQYF. The DNA of the CDR3 is TGCGCCAGCAGCCTCGGGGACGCGGGGGGTGATACGCAGTATTTT. The chain uses TRBV4-1 and TRBJ2-3; 8 bases map to TRBD2. Per the germline V gene, CDR1 is MGHRA and CDR2 is YSYEKL. The trim removed 4 bases at V and 6 bases at J, leaving 9 bases unmatched. The CDR3 extends over 15 amino acids.

In this sample, this clonotype turned up once. The CDR3: CASSSRGCGYTF. The CDR3 region has the DNA TGTGCCAGCAGTTCGCGGGGCTGTGGCTACACCTTC. This chain uses TRBV6-5 with TRBJ1-2; D is possibly TRBD1 (5 bases). V was trimmed by 4 bases and J by 7 bases, leaving 10 bases between them. Germline assignment: CDR1 MNHEY and CDR2 SVGAGI. This CDR3 region has 12 residues.

This clonotype was seen many times. V and J are TRBV11-2 and TRBJ2-7; 11 bases match TRBD2. V lost 1 base, J lost 5 bases, and 4 bases stayed unmatched. Germline loops: CDR1 SGHAT, CDR2 FQNNGV. CDR3 length: 15 amino acids. Here the CDR3 DNA reads TGTGCCAGCAGCTTAGTAGTAGCGGGAGGGAACGAGCAGTACTTC. Amino acids: CASSLVVAGGNEQYF.

In its sample, this clonotype was seen many times. The chain carries TRBV5-5 and TRBJ2-5; D remains unclear. V was trimmed by 0 bases and J by 0 bases, leaving 6 bases between them. From germline, CDR1 is SGHKS and CDR2 YYEKEE (reference sequence). The CDR3 runs to 14 residues. DNA for the CDR3: TGTGCCAGCAGCTTGGGCAGCAACCAAGAGACCCAGTACTTC. It is translated as CASSLGSNQETQYF. The whole variable domain, remainder taken from reference TRBV5-5 and TRBJ2-5, is DAGVTQSPTHLIKTRGQQVTLRCSPISGHKSVSWYQQVLGQGPQFIFQYYEKEERGRGNFPDRFSARQFPNYSSELNVNALLLGDSALYLCASSLGSNQETQYFGPGTRLLVL.

This clonotype was seen many times. V gene TRBV19 combines with J gene TRBJ2-1; D ambiguous. This CDR3 spans 13 amino acids. V lost 6 bases and J lost 1, with 7 bases in between. The germline V gene encodes CDR1 LNHDA and CDR2 SQIVND (reference sequence). CDR3 region: CASRDGSYNEQFF. The CDR3, as DNA: TGTGCCAGTAGAGACGGGTCCTACAATGAGCAGTTCTTC. Together with reference TRBV19 and TRBJ2-1, the CDR3 gives the full variable domain: DGGITQSPKYLFRKEGQNVTLSCEQNLNHDAMYWYRQDPGQGLRLIYYSQIVNDFQKGDIAEGYSVSREKKESFPLTVTSAQKNPTAFYLCASRDGSYNEQFFGPGTRLTVL.

As to this clonotype: With a much larger clone just one base away, this may be a read error. The chain links TRBV30 to TRBJ2-7; D not certain. V was cut by 3 bases and J by 7 bases, with 10 bases left in between. This CDR3 has 11 residues. The germline V gene has CDR1 GTSNPN and CDR2 SVGIG (reference sequence). CDR3 sequence: CAWSQENEQYF. The CDR3 DNA is TGTGCCTGGAGCCAGGAGAATGAGCAGTACTTC.

The V call is TRBV15, the J call TRBJ2-3; D remains ambiguous. The CDR3 consists of 12 residues. The germline gives CDR1 LNHNV, CDR2 YYDKDF (reference sequence). The V end lost 5 bases, the J end lost 6 bases, and 9 bases lay between the germline ends. The CDR3 DNA sequence: TGTGCCACCAGCCGACATACGGATACGCAGTATTTT. This encodes CATSRHTDTQYF.

The gene calls are TRBV3-1 and TRBJ1-4; D is ambiguous. Looked up from germline, CDR1 is LGHDT and CDR2 is YNNKEL (reference sequence). V dropped 8 bases and J dropped 4 bases, with 14 bases sitting between them. CDR3 length: 14 residues. CDR3 region: CASGSGQNNEKLFF. The CDR3 DNA sequence: TGTGCCAGCGGGTCTGGGCAGAATAATGAAAAACTGTTTTTT.

V is TRBV20-1 and J is TRBJ1-1, with 8 bases that match TRBD1. V was clipped by 4 bases and J by 2 bases; unmatched bases: 3. The CDR3 extends over 13 amino acids. Germline V CDR1 and CDR2: DFQATT, SNEGSKA (reference sequence). In DNA form, the CDR3 reads TGCAGTGCTACGGACAGGGCAAACACTGAAGCTTTCTTT. It translates to CSATDRANTEAFF.

The chain carries TRBV19 and TRBJ1-5, with 8 bases lining up with TRBD1. Per germline, CDR1 LNHDA and CDR2 SQIVND (reference sequence). This CDR3 has 15 amino acids. Trimming removed 9 bases from V and 3 bases from J; junction bases left unmatched: 10. CDR3 region: CASSFGQGVNQPQHF. The CDR3 DNA follows: TGTGCCAGCAGCTTCGGACAGGGTGTCAATCAGCCCCAGCATTTT.

The rearrangement joins TRBV13 to TRBJ1-3, with D hard to call. The CDR3 totals 19 residues. Germline lookup yields CDR1 PRHDT and CDR2 FYEKMQ (reference sequence). Trimming left V 10 bases short and J 1 base short, with 29 bases between. The DNA of the CDR3 is TGTGCCATCATCTTAGAGGGCCCCACCCCAGTGTATTCTGGAAACACCATATATTTT. It specifies CAIILEGPTPVYSGNTIYF.

This clonotype showed up many times. CDR3 in DNA: TGTGCCAGCAGCTTGGATAGGGGCAGTTTGAGGACAGATACGCAGTATTTT. This translates into CASSLDRGSLRTDTQYF. This sequence joins TRBV5-4 and TRBJ2-3, with a possible D match to TRBD1 (5 bases). The CDR3 length is 17 residues. Germline loops: CDR1 SGHNT, CDR2 YYREEE (reference sequence). The germline V and J ends were trimmed by 0 bases and 3 bases, with 17 bases remaining between them.

The chain joins TRBV20-1 to TRBJ2-3; the D gene is possibly TRBD2 (5 bases). The CDR3 totals 12 residues. V was trimmed by 6 bases and J by 0 bases, leaving 7 bases between them. Per germline, CDR1 DFQATT and CDR2 SNEGSKA (reference sequence). CDR3 sequence reads: CSAPGSTDTQYF. The CDR3 DNA reads as TGCAGTGCACCGGGGAGCACAGATACGCAGTATTTT.

This clonotype was seen repeatedly, ten times or more. The rearrangement uses TRBV28 and TRBJ2-7; possible D gene TRBD1, 5 bases. The CDR3 is 15 residues long. Germline loops: CDR1 MDHEN, CDR2 SYDVKM. V lost 6 bases and J 3 bases, leaving 18 bases between the germline ends. CDR3 in amino acids: CASRLSAGSSYEQYF. DNA of the CDR3: TGTGCCAGCAGACTTTCGGCAGGGTCGAGCTACGAGCAGTACTTC.

This sequence joins TRBV4-2 and TRBJ2-2, with D perhaps TRBD1 (6 bases). Deletions cut 4 bases from V and 5 bases from J, with 14 bases between. This CDR3 spans 15 amino acids. From germline, CDR1 is LGHNA and CDR2 YNFKEQ. CDR3 residues: CASSPHREGTGELFF. In DNA form, the CDR3 reads TGTGCCAGCAGCCCCCACAGGGAAGGGACCGGGGAGCTGTTTTTT.

This clonotype was detected ten times or more. The J gene is TRBJ1-2, the V gene TRBV14, with a tentative D call TRBD1 (6 bases). The V gene lost 5 bases and the J gene lost 2 bases, with 18 bases spanning the gap. Per the germline V gene, CDR1 is SGHDN and CDR2 is FVKESK. This CDR3 is built from 16 residues. The CDR3 nucleotides read TGTGCCAGCAGCAGCGAGATCCAGGGGCGAAACTATGGCTACACCTTC. Its protein is CASSSEIQGRNYGYTF.

Points on this clonotype: A much larger clone sits a single nucleotide away, making a read error possible. As the CDR3 is not closed by the conserved phenylalanine or tryptophan, this likely results from a read error. The genes are TRBV20-1 and TRBJ2-7; possibly TRBD1 for D (6 bases). V was pared by 4 bases and J by 7 bases, with 20 bases between. Per germline, CDR1 DFQATT and CDR2 SNEGSKA (reference sequence). This CDR3 is built from 14 residues. DNA for the CDR3: TGCAGTGCTACCCCAGGACAGTCGCCGAGGGAGCAGTACTCC. It encodes CSATPGQSPREQYS.

In this sample, this clonotype is medium-sized. The chain joins TRBV5-1 to TRBJ2-7, with D perhaps TRBD1 (6 bases). This CDR3 has 15 amino acids. Trimming removed 4 bases from V and 5 bases from J, with 19 bases in between. Germline CDR1 reads SGHRS; CDR2 reads YFSETQ. The CDR3 region is CASSQSPAGDDEQYF. The CDR3, as DNA: TGCGCCAGCAGCCAGTCACCGGCAGGGGACGACGAGCAGTACTTC.

This clonotype showed up just a few times. A much larger clonotype is one base distant, so this may be a read error. The chain combines TRBV19 with TRBJ1-5, with a tentative D call TRBD1 (5 bases). The CDR3 loop spans 15 amino acids. The germline gives CDR1 LNHDA, CDR2 SQIVND (reference sequence). The V end lost 10 bases, the J end lost 3 bases, and 19 bases lay between the germline ends. The CDR3 DNA sequence: TGTGCCACTAGATCAGGGATACAGGTCAATCAGCCCCAGCATTTT. Translation: CATRSGIQVNQPQHF.

This clonotype qualifies as medium-sized (0.01 to 0.1%). V gene TRBV10-3 combines with J gene TRBJ2-7; the D gene is possibly TRBD2 (6 bases). Germline V gives CDR1 ENHRY, CDR2 SYGVKD. The CDR3 spans 14 residues. Trimming removed 6 bases at V and 6 bases at J, with 18 bases between. The CDR3 spells CAIRRDPGVSEQYF. In DNA form, the CDR3 reads TGTGCCATCAGACGGGACCCGGGGGTCTCCGAGCAGTACTTC.

By its share, this clonotype is medium-sized. This chain joins TRBV19 and TRBJ1-2; D is unclear. The CDR3 contains 14 residues. From germline, CDR1 is LNHDA and CDR2 SQIVND (reference sequence). With 5 bases removed from V and 4 bases from J, the gap between germline ends came to 14 bases. The CDR3 sequence: CASSPWTGFYGYTF. As DNA, the CDR3 is TGTGCCAGTAGTCCTTGGACGGGCTTCTATGGCTACACCTTC.

A remark on this clonotype: Its ends do not fully match the called genes, so a read error is possible. The chain has TRBV6-2 or TRBV6-3 and TRBJ2-2, with TRBD2 as a possible D gene (6 bases). Germline V gene lookup returns CDR1 MNHEY and CDR2 SVGEGT. This CDR3 region has 15 residues. In DNA, the CDR3 is TGTGCCAACAGTTTCCTCCCAGGAGGGACCGGGGAGCTGTTTTTT. Translating it yields CANSFLPGGTGELFF.

The V and J genes are TRBV3-1 and TRBJ1-5; D remains unclear. The CDR3 runs 16 residues. Deletions cut 1 base from V and 4 bases from J, with 14 bases between. The germline V gene has CDR1 LGHDT and CDR2 YNNKEL (reference sequence). The CDR3 spells CASSQGGGGGNQPQHF. In DNA form, the CDR3 reads TGTGCCAGCAGCCAAGGAGGCGGCGGCGGGAATCAGCCCCAGCATTTT.